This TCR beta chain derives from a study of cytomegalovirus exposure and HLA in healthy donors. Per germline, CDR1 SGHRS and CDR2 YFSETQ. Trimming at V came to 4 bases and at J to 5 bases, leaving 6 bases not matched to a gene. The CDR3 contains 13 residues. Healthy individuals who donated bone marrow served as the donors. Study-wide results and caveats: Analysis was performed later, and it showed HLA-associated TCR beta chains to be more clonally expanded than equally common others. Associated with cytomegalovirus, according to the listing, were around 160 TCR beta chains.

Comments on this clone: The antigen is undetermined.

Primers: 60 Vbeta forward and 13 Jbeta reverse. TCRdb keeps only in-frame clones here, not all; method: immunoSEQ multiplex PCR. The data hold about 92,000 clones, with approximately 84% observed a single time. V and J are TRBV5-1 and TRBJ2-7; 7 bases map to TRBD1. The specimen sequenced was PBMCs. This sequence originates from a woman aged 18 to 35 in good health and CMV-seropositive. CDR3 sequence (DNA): TGCGCCAGCAGCCTTGACAGGGCCGACGAGCAGTACTTC. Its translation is CASSLDRADEQYF.